This TCR beta chain was sequenced for a study of blood T cell repertoires in COVID-19. Study-level information: From the United States, Italy and Spain came samples of acute and convalescent COVID-19. PBMCs, B-cell-depleted T cells, or T cells were the source of the cDNA or gDNA that made up the material.

Authors' data handling: Reference gene primers were amplified, and this amplification served to estimate nucleated cell counts. The protocol was immunoSEQ multiplex PCR, while the TCRdb copy is restricted to in-frame clones and leaves out a portion. For V, J and clone size, that table is used; D and trimming come from the DNA. The data contain 250,000 to 300,000 clones, around 90% of them singletons. The sample taken for sequencing was peripheral blood. The sequence was obtained from a woman in her 30s with acute or convalescent COVID-19.

The CDR3 bases are TGTGCCAGCAGCTTCAGGACAGATACGCAGTATTTT. Translation: CASSFRTDTQYF. The V and J genes are TRBV5-4 and TRBJ2-3; D remains unclear. The CDR3 runs 12 residues. Germline V CDR1 and CDR2: SGHNT, YYREEE (reference sequence). Trimming stripped 2 bases from V and 3 bases from J, with 4 bases between.